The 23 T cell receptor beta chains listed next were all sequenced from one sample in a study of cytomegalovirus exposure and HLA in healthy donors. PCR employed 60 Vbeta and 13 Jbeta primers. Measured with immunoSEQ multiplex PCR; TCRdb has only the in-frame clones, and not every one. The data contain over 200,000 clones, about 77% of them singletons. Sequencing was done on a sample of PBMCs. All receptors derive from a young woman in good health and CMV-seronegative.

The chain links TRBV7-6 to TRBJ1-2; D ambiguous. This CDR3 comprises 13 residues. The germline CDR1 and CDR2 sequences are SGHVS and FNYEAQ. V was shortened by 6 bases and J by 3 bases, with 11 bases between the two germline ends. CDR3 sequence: CASRDPGHYGYTF. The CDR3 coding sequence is TGTGCCAGCAGGGATCCGGGTCACTATGGCTACACCTTC.

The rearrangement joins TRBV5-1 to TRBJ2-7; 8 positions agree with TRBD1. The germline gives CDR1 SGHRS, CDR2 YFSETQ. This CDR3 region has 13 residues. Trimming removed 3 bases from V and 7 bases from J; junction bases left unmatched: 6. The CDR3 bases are TGCGCCAGCAGCTCGGGACAGGCGAGGGAGCAGTACTTC. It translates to CASSSGQAREQYF.

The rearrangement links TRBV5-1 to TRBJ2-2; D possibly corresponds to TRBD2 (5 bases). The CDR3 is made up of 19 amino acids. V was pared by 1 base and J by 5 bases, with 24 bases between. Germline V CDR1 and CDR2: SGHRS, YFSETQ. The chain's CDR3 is CASSLLLREGYVRTGELFF. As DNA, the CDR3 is TGCGCCAGCAGCTTGTTACTTCGCGAGGGTTACGTGAGAACCGGGGAGCTGTTTTTT.

CDR3 residues: CASRPVPGQQETQYF. In DNA, the CDR3 is TGCGCCAGCAGACCCGTACCGGGACAGCAAGAGACCCAGTACTTC. V gene TRBV5-1 combines with J gene TRBJ2-5; TRBD1 matches 7 bases. Looked up from germline, CDR1 is SGHRS and CDR2 is YFSETQ. J gave up 2 bases and V 5 bases, and 9 bases lay outside the gene matches. This CDR3 contains 15 residues.

This CDR3 is CASSRDYPYEQYF. CDR3 DNA sequence: TGTGCCAGCAGCCGGGACTACCCATACGAGCAGTACTTC. The chain uses TRBV28 and TRBJ2-7, with 7 bases lining up with TRBD2. The V and J ends lost 6 bases and 4 bases, in that order; junction bases with no gene match: 6. This CDR3 is built from 13 residues. The germline gives CDR1 MDHEN, CDR2 SYDVKM.

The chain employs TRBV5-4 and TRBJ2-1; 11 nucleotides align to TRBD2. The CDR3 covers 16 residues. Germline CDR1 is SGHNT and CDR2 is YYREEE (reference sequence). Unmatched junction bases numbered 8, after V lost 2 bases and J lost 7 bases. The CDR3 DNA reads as TGTGCCAGCAGCTTCTTAGCGGGAGGGCCCAGGAATGAGCAGTTCTTC. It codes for CASSFLAGGPRNEQFF.

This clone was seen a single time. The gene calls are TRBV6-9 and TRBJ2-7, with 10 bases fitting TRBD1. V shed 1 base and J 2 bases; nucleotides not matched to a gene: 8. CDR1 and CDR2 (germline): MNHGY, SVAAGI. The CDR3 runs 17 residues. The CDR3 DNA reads TGTGCCAGCAGTTATTACGCCCGGGACAGGGGAGCCTACGAGCAGTACTTC. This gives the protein CASSYYARDRGAYEQYF.

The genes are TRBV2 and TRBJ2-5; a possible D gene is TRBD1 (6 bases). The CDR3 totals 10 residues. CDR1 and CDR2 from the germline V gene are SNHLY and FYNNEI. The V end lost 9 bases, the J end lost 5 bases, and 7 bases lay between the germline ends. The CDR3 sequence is CASRGETQYF. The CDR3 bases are TGTGCCAGTAGGGGGGAGACCCAGTACTTC.

CDR3 in amino acids: CAISDRTDRETQYF. CDR3 in DNA: TGTGCCATCAGCGACAGGACAGATCGAGAGACCCAGTACTTC. The genes are TRBV10-3 and TRBJ2-5; possibly TRBD1 for D (6 bases). The CDR3 is made up of 14 amino acids. In germline, CDR1 is ENHRY, CDR2 SYGVKD. V shed 6 bases and J shed 4 bases, with 15 bases lying between them.

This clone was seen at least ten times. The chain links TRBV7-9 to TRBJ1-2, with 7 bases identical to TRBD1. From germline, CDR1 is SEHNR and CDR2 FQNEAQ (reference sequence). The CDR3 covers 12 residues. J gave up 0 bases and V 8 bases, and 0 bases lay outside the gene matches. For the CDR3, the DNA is TGTGCCAGCCAGGGGGCTAACTATGGCTACACCTTC. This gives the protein CASQGANYGYTF.

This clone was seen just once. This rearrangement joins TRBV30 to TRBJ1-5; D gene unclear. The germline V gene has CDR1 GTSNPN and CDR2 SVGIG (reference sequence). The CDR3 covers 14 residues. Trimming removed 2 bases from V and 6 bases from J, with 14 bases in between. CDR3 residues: CAWSTRSGFQPQHF. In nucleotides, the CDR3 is TGTGCCTGGAGTACACGATCGGGGTTTCAGCCCCAGCATTTT.

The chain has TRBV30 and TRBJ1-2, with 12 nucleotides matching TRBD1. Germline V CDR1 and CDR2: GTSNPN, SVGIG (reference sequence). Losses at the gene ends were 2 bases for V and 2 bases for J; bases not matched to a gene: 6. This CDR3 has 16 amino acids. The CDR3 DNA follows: TGTGCCTGGAGTCCACCGGGACAGGGGGCCAACTATGGCTACACCTTC. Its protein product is CAWSPPGQGANYGYTF.

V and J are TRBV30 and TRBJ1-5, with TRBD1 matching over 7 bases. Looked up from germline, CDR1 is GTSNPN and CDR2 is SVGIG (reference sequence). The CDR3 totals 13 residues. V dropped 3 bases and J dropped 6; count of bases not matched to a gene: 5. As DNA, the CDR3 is TGTGCCTGGAGAGGGGGCGGAGGTCAGCCCCAGCATTTT. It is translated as CAWRGGGGQPQHF.

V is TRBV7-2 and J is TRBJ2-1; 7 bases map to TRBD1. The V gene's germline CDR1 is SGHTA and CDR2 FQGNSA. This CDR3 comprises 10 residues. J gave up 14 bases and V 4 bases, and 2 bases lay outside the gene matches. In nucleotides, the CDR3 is TGTGCCAGCAGCTCCACAGGGGAGTTCTTC. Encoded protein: CASSSTGEFF.

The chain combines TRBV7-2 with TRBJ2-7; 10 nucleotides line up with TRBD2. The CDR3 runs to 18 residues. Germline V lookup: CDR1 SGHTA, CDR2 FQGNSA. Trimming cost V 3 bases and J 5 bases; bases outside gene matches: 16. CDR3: CASSLNIAGGPPYDEQYF. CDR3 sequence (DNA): TGTGCCAGCAGCTTGAACATAGCGGGAGGCCCCCCTTACGACGAGCAGTACTTC.

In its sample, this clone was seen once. Here the CDR3 reads CASSLSGGTSGGDTQYF. The DNA of the CDR3 is TGTGCCAGCAGCTTAAGTGGGGGGACTAGCGGGGGTGATACGCAGTATTTT. V gene TRBV7-3 combines with J gene TRBJ2-3, with 14 nucleotides matching TRBD2. Germline trimming cut 1 base from V and 6 bases from J; bases unmatched to any gene: 6. Germline V lookup: CDR1 SGHTA, CDR2 FQGTGA. The CDR3 length is 17 residues.

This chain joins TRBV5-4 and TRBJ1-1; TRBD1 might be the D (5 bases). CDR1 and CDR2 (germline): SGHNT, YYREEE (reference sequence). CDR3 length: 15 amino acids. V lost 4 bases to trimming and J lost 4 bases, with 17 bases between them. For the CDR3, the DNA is TGTGCCAGCAGCGCCGCGGGGCAGATGGCCACTGAAGCTTTCTTT. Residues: CASSAAGQMATEAFF. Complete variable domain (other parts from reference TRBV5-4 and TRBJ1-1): ETGVTQSPTHLIKTRGQQVTLRCSSQSGHNTVSWYQQALGQGPQFIFQYYREEENGRGNFPPRFSGLQFPNYSSELNVNALELDDSALYLCASSAAGQMATEAFFGQGTRLTVV.

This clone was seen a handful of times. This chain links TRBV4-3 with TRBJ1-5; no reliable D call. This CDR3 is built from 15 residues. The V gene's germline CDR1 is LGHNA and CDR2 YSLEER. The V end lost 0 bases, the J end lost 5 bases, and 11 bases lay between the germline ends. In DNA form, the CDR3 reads TGCGCCAGCAGCCAAGATCATAGCGGCTATCAGCCCCAGCATTTT. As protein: CASSQDHSGYQPQHF.

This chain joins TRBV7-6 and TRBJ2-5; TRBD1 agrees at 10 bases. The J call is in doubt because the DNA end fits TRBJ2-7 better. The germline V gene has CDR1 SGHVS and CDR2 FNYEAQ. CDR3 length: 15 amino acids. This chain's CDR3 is CASSFGTGVRPEQYF. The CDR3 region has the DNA TGTGCCAGCAGCTTCGGGACAGGGGTTAGACCCGAGCAGTACTTC.

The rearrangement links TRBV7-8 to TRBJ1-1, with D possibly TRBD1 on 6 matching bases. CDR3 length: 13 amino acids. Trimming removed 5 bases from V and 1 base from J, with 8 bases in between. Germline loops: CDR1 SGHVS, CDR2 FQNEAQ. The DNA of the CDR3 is TGTGCCAGCAGCACCAGGGGGAACACTGAAGCTTTCTTT. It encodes CASSTRGNTEAFF.

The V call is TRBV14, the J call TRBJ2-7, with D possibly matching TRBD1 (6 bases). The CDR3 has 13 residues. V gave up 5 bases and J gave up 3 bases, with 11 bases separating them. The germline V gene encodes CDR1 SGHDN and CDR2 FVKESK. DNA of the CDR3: TGTGCCAGCAGCTTCCCGGGACACTACGAGCAGTACTTC. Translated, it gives CASSFPGHYEQYF.

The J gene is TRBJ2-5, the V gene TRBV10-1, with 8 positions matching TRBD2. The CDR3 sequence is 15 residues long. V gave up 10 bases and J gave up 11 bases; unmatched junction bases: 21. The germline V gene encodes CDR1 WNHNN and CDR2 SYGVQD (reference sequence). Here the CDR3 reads CATSPNLAGAGEQYF. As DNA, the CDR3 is TGCGCCACCTCCCCCAACTTGGCAGGAGCGGGGGAGCAGTACTTC.

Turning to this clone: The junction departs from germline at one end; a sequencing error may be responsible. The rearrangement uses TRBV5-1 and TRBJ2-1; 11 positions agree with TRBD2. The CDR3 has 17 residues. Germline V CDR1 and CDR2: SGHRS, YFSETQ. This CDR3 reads CVSSSNPGTSGNNEQFF. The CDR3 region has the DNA TGCGTCAGCAGCTCGAATCCCGGGACTAGCGGAAACAATGAGCAGTTCTTC.